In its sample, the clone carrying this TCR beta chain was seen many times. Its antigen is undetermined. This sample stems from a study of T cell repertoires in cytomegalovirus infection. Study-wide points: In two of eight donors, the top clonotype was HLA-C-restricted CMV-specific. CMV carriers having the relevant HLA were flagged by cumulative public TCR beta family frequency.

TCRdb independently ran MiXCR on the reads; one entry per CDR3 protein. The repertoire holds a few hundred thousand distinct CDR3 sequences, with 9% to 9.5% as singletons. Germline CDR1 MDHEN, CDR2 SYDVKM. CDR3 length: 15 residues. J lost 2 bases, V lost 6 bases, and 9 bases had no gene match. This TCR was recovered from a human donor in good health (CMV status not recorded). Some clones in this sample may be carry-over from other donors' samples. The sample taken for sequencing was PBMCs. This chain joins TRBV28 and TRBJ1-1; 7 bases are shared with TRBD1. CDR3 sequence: CASSPHRGGNTEAFF. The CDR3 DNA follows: TGTGCCAGCAGCCCTCACAGGGGAGGAAACACTGAAGCTTTCTTT.